Presented here are 27 T cell receptor beta chains from one specimen sequenced in a study of cytomegalovirus exposure and HLA in healthy donors. Assay: immunoSEQ multiplex PCR; the TCRdb copy retains only in-frame clones and omits some. The table has around 200,000 clones, about 81% seen once. The specimen was PBMCs. These receptor sequences come from a woman in her 30s in good health and CMV-seronegative.

The chain employs TRBV11-3 and TRBJ2-3; 9 nucleotides agree with TRBD1. V dropped 3 bases and J dropped 4; count of bases not matched to a gene: 5. This CDR3 spans 15 amino acids. CDR1 and CDR2 (germline): SGHNT, YENEEA. The CDR3 DNA follows: TGTGCCAGCAGCTTGGGACAGGGAATCGCAGATACGCAGTATTTT. This translates into CASSLGQGIADTQYF.

The chain uses TRBV4-1 and TRBJ1-6; D gene uncertain. V was clipped by 0 bases and J by 18 bases, with 18 bases between them. This CDR3 is 14 amino acids long. Germline assignment: CDR1 MGHRA and CDR2 YSYEKL. For the CDR3, the DNA is TGCGCCAGCAGCCAAGATAGTTCGTCCCCTAGGTCCCACTTT. It translates to CASSQDSSSPRSHF.

CDR3 region: CASSPRTSGRVNEQYF. The CDR3 DNA sequence: TGTGCCAGCAGCCCCCGGACTAGCGGGAGGGTGAACGAGCAGTACTTC. The rearrangement joins TRBV7-9 to TRBJ2-7; 15 bases fit TRBD2. The junction had 7 bases not matched to a gene; V was cut back by 5 bases and J by 5 bases. The CDR3 contains 16 residues. Germline V CDR1 and CDR2: SEHNR, FQNEAQ (reference sequence).

V usage is TRBV6-5 and J usage is TRBJ1-1, with D unclear. The CDR3 is 11 residues long. CDR1 is MNHEY, CDR2 SVGAGI, per germline. The V gene lost 6 bases and the J gene lost 1 base, with 3 bases spanning the gap. CDR3 nucleotides: TGTGCCAGCAGCTGGAACACTGAAGCTTTCTTT. Amino acid sequence: CASSWNTEAFF.

The chain joins TRBV18 to TRBJ1-5; D is unresolved. CDR3 length equals 15 residues. The germline gives CDR1 KGHSH, CDR2 LQKENI. V lost 2 bases to trimming and J lost 3 bases, with 11 bases between them. The CDR3 nucleotides are TGTGCCAGCTCACCAAGCACCCTGCCCAATCAGCCCCAGCATTTT. Translation: CASSPSTLPNQPQHF.

V gene TRBV12-2 combines with J gene TRBJ1-5; the D call TRBD1 from the table was never checked on the DNA. TRBV12-2 is given as a pseudogene. This CDR3 is 15 amino acids long. The CDR3 sequence is CASRSRTGGGQPQHF. The CDR3 region has the DNA TGTGCAAGTCGCTCTCGGACAGGGGGCGGTCAGCCCCAGCATTTT.

The genes are TRBV30 and TRBJ2-3; D perhaps matches TRBD2 (6 bases). The germline V and J ends were trimmed by 5 bases and 3 bases, with 15 bases remaining between them. Germline V gene sequence: CDR1 GTSNPN, CDR2 SVGIG (reference sequence). This CDR3 has 14 residues. The chain's CDR3 is CAWGVEGLTDTQYF. CDR3 bases: TGTGCCTGGGGCGTCGAGGGACTGACAGATACGCAGTATTTT.

The V call is TRBV2, the J call TRBJ2-7; D is uncertain. Per germline, CDR1 SNHLY and CDR2 FYNNEI. The CDR3 contains 12 residues. Trimming left V 6 bases short and J 7 bases short, with 13 bases between. In DNA form, the CDR3 reads TGTGCCAGCAGCTATCAGGAATGGGAGCAGTACTTC. Encoded protein: CASSYQEWEQYF.

This chain links TRBV30 with TRBJ1-5; D uncertain. V lost 1 base and J lost 4, with 8 bases in between. CDR1 GTSNPN and CDR2 SVGIG come from the germline V gene (reference sequence). The CDR3 is 13 residues long. The CDR3 DNA reads as TGTGCCTGGAGTGCTTCTAAAAATCAGCCCCAGCATTTT. Encoded protein: CAWSASKNQPQHF.

In this sample, this clone turned up a few times. The chain carries TRBV4-1 and TRBJ2-1; maybe TRBD2 (6 bases). Trimming shortened V by 0 bases and J by 2 bases, and 14 bases separated the two germline ends. Germline V lookup: CDR1 MGHRA, CDR2 YSYEKL. This CDR3 has 17 residues. CDR3 bases: TGCGCCAGCAGCCAAGATAGGAGGAGGGGTACCTACAATGAGCAGTTCTTC. This codes for CASSQDRRRGTYNEQFF.

The gene calls are TRBV5-1 and TRBJ2-3; D gene uncertain. Germline V gives CDR1 SGHRS, CDR2 YFSETQ. V was trimmed by 1 base and J by 4 bases, leaving 10 bases between them. CDR3 length: 14 residues. The CDR3 DNA is TGCGCCAGCAGCTTGTCCCCCCCAGCAGATACGCAGTATTTT. Protein: CASSLSPPADTQYF.

This rearrangement joins TRBV4-1 to TRBJ2-3; D is perhaps TRBD2 (5 bases). There are 16 residues in the CDR3. Looked up from germline, CDR1 is MGHRA and CDR2 is YSYEKL. Trimming took off 1 base at V and 2 bases at J, with 13 bases between the two ends. In nucleotides, the CDR3 is TGCGCCAGCAGCCAAGTTAGCGTACCTTACACAGATACGCAGTATTTT. This codes for CASSQVSVPYTDTQYF.

The V and J genes are TRBV12-5 and TRBJ2-3; maybe TRBD2 (5 bases). This CDR3 has 13 residues. Germline V gives CDR1 LGHNT, CDR2 FRNRAP. V was pared by 1 base and J by 6 bases, with 8 bases between. CDR3 protein: CASGLAGGDTQYF. In nucleotides, the CDR3 is TGTGCTAGTGGTTTGGCCGGCGGGGATACGCAGTATTTT.

V is TRBV4-1 and J is TRBJ2-1, with 8 bases identical to TRBD2. Germline V gives CDR1 MGHRA, CDR2 YSYEKL. The CDR3 spans 13 residues. The trim removed 5 bases at V and 7 bases at J, leaving 4 bases unmatched. The CDR3 nucleotides read TGCGCCAGCAGCTATCGCGGGGGGAATGAGCAGTTCTTC. Translated, it gives CASSYRGGNEQFF.

The CDR3 bases are TGTGCCAGCAGCCCCAGACAGGGAAGTGATGGCTACACCTTC. Protein product: CASSPRQGSDGYTF. This rearrangement joins TRBV6-1 to TRBJ1-2, with TRBD1 matching over 7 bases. Losses at the gene ends were 6 bases for V and 6 bases for J; bases not matched to a gene: 10. This CDR3 spans 14 amino acids. Per germline, CDR1 MNHNS and CDR2 SASEGT.

The chain combines TRBV2 with TRBJ1-4; D is uncertain. CDR1 and CDR2 (germline): SNHLY, FYNNEI. The CDR3 consists of 14 residues. The ends were cut back, 5 bases at V and 2 bases at J, with 9 bases in the middle. DNA of the CDR3: TGTGCCAGCAGTCCCGCGGAGACTAATGAAAAACTGTTTTTT. It encodes CASSPAETNEKLFF.

About this clone: Distinct nucleotide sequences in the sample also encode this CDR3. The rearrangement uses TRBV27 and TRBJ2-5; 13 bases line up with TRBD2. The CDR3 spans 14 residues. Looked up from germline, CDR1 is MNHEY and CDR2 is SMNVEV (reference sequence). The trim removed 4 bases at V and 5 bases at J, leaving 1 base unmatched. The CDR3 sequence is CASSSTSGGETQYF. The CDR3 region has the DNA TGTGCCAGCAGTTCGACTAGCGGGGGGGAGACCCAGTACTTC.

The rearrangement uses TRBV6-5 and TRBJ2-2; 7 bases map to TRBD2. Trimming cost V 4 bases and J 7 bases; bases outside gene matches: 3. From germline, CDR1 is MNHEY and CDR2 SVGAGI. The CDR3 is made up of 13 amino acids. Here the CDR3 DNA reads TGTGCCAGCAGTTCAGCGGGGTACGGGGAGCTGTTTTTT. As protein: CASSSAGYGELFF.

The gene calls are TRBV5-1 and TRBJ1-1; weak D call: TRBD1 (5 bases). This CDR3 is 15 amino acids long. The V end lost 4 bases, the J end lost 0 bases, and 13 bases lay between the germline ends. From germline, CDR1 is SGHRS and CDR2 YFSETQ. The CDR3 sequence is CASSPGGRMNTEAFF. CDR3 coding DNA: TGCGCCAGCAGCCCCGGGGGTCGCATGAACACTGAAGCTTTCTTT.

The V and J genes are TRBV28 and TRBJ2-3, with D perhaps TRBD2 (7 bases). V was pared by 8 bases and J by 5 bases, with 20 bases between. Germline CDR1 reads MDHEN; CDR2 reads SYDVKM. The CDR3 covers 15 residues. The CDR3 region is CASDFGGAHQDTQYF. As DNA, the CDR3 is TGTGCCAGCGATTTTGGGGGGGCGCATCAAGATACGCAGTATTTT.

The chain employs TRBV9 and TRBJ2-5, with a tentative D call TRBD1 (7 bases). This CDR3 has 15 amino acids. The germline V gene has CDR1 SGDLS and CDR2 YYNGEE. Deletions cut 3 bases from V and 4 bases from J, with 16 bases between. The CDR3 is CASSASGGGRETQYF. The DNA of the CDR3 is TGTGCCAGCAGCGCCTCAGGAGGGGGCCGAGAGACCCAGTACTTC.

This clone occurred a few times. This chain uses TRBV7-2 with TRBJ2-1; 8 bases fit TRBD2. This CDR3 has 15 residues. Trimming removed 3 bases from V and 3 bases from J; junction bases left unmatched: 4. Germline V lookup: CDR1 SGHTA, CDR2 FQGNSA. This CDR3 is CASSLSGGNYNEQFF. CDR3 bases: TGTGCCAGCAGCTTGTCGGGGGGGAACTACAATGAGCAGTTCTTC.

This clone occurred a few times. The V and J genes are TRBV19 and TRBJ2-7, with a possible D match to TRBD1 (6 bases). Germline V gene lookup returns CDR1 LNHDA and CDR2 SQIVND (reference sequence). CDR3 length equals 16 residues. Trimming removed 4 bases at V and 2 bases at J, with 18 bases between. The CDR3 sequence is CASSTLTGTLPYEQYF. Here the CDR3 DNA reads TGTGCCAGTAGTACCCTCACTGGGACACTACCCTACGAGCAGTACTTC.

J is TRBJ1-5 and V is TRBV4-1; D is possibly TRBD1 (6 bases). The V gene lost 1 base and the J gene lost 3 bases, with 19 bases spanning the gap. The CDR3 consists of 18 residues. Germline CDR1 reads MGHRA; CDR2 reads YSYEKL. The CDR3 is CASSQGGGRAGHNQPQHF. CDR3 DNA: TGCGCCAGCAGCCAAGGGGGGGGCCGAGCCGGACACAATCAGCCCCAGCATTTT.

V is TRBV5-1 and J is TRBJ1-1; unclear D gene. Germline V CDR1 and CDR2: SGHRS, YFSETQ. This CDR3 is built from 13 residues. V was cut by 1 base and J by 3 bases, with 7 bases left in between. The chain's CDR3 is CASSLFQDTEAFF. CDR3 nucleotides: TGCGCCAGCAGCTTGTTCCAGGACACTGAAGCTTTCTTT.

As to this clone: The sample has other DNA sequences that encode this CDR3 too. The chain couples TRBV7-9 to TRBJ2-7, with a possible D match to TRBD2 (5 bases). Per germline, CDR1 SEHNR and CDR2 FQNEAQ (reference sequence). The CDR3 contains 12 residues. V was shortened by 2 bases and J by 4 bases, with 6 bases between the two germline ends. The CDR3 loop is CASSLTGYEQYF. The DNA for the CDR3 is TGTGCCAGCAGCTTAACGGGGTACGAGCAGTACTTC.

The chain joins TRBV5-1 to TRBJ1-4; D remains ambiguous. Germline V gives CDR1 SGHRS, CDR2 YFSETQ. Trimming took 5 bases from V and 3 from J, leaving 11 bases between them. The CDR3 loop spans 14 amino acids. The CDR3 is CASSSGEPNEKLFF. CDR3 nucleotides: TGCGCCAGCAGTAGCGGGGAACCTAATGAAAAACTGTTTTTT.